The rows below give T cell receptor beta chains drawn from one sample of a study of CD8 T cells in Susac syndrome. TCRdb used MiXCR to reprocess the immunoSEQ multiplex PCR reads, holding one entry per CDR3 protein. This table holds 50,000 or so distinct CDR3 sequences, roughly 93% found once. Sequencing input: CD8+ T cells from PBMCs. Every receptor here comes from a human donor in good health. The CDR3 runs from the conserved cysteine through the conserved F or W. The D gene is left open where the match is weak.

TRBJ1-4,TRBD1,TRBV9,TGTGCCAGCAGCGCGTCTCCAGGGGGCTGGGGTGAAAAACTGTTTTTT,CASSASPGGWGEKLFF
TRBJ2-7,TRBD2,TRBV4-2,TGTGCCAGCAGCACTGACGGCAGCGGGAGCTCCTACGAGCAGTACTTC,CASSTDGSGSSYEQYF
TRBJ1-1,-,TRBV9,TGTGCCAGCAGCCCCCTAGCTTACACTGAAGCTTTCTTT,CASSPLAYTEAFF
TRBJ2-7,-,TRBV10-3,TGTGCCATCAGACCGGACGGAGGCTACGAGCAGTACTTC,CAIRPDGGYEQYF
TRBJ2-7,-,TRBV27,TGTGCCAGCAGTTTTGGGCCGGCCTACGAGCAGTACTTC,CASSFGPAYEQYF
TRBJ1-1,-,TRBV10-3,TGTGCCATCAGTGAAGAGGGGTCTAACACTGAAGCTTTCTTT,CAISEEGSNTEAFF
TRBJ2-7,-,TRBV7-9,TGTGCCAGCAGCTTGGGAGGAGGGAGTCGGGACGAGCAGTACTTC,CASSLGGGSRDEQYF
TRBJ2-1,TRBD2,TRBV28,TGTGCCAGCAGTTTCCGGGGACTAGCGAGTTGGATGTTCGCCGATGAGCAGTTCTTC,CASSFRGLASWMFADEQFF
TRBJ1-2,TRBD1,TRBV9,TGTGCCAGCAGCTCGCCCGGGACAGGGCTTGACTATGGCTACACCTTC,CASSSPGTGLDYGYTF
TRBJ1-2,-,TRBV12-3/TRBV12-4,TGTGCCAGCAGTGGGCAGCCCTATGGCTACACCTTC,CASSGQPYGYTF
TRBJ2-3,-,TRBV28,TGTGCCAGCAGTCCCCTTACGGGGGCCTTGGATACGCAGTATTTT,CASSPLTGALDTQYF
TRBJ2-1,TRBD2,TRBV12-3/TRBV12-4,TGTGCCAGCAGTTTCGGGACTAGGGGCAATGAGCAGTTCTTC,CASSFGTRGNEQFF
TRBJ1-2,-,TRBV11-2,TGTGCCAGCAGCTTAGTTCGGGGATCGTATGGCTACACCTTC,CASSLVRGSYGYTF
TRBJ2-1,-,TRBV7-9,TGTGCCAGCAGCTTAGGCCCCGGGGAGCAGTTCTTC,CASSLGPGEQFF
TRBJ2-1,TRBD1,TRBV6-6,TGTGCCAGCAGACTGACAGGGCAGTACAATGAGCAGTTCTTC,CASRLTGQYNEQFF
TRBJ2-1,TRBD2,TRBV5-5,TGTGCCAGCAGCACATCTAGCGGGGGTTACAATGAGCAGTTCTTC,CASSTSSGGYNEQFF
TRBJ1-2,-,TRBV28,TGTGCCAGCCTGACTGGGTATGGCTACACCTTC,CASLTGYGYTF
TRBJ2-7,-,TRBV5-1,TGCGCCAGCTCCTACGAGCAGTACTTC,CASSYEQYF
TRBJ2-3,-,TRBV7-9,TGTGCCAGCAGTTGGGTCACAGATACGCAGTATTTT,CASSWVTDTQYF
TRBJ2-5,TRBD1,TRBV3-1,TGTGCCAGCAGCCGGACAGGGGAGGCCGAGACCCAGTACTTC,CASSRTGEAETQYF
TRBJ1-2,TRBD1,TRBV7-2,TGTGCCAGCAGCGAACGACAGGGCTACGGCTACACCTTC,CASSERQGYGYTF
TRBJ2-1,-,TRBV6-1,TGTGCCAGCAGTGAGGGGGCGGGACGTTACAATGAGCAGTTCTTC,CASSEGAGRYNEQFF
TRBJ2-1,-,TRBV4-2,TGTGCCAGCAGCCAAGAGATTCGGCAGGGGGGTTGGAATGAGCAGTTCTTC,CASSQEIRQGGWNEQFF
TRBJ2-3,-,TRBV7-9,TGTGCCAGCAGCTTAAATGTGCGATCCTACACAGATACGCAGTATTTT,CASSLNVRSYTDTQYF
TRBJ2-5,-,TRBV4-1,TGCGCCAGCAGCCCAGGGCCTCTAGCCCTCGAGACCCAGTACTTC,CASSPGPLALETQYF
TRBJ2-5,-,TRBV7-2,TGTGCCAGCAGCACCTATTTCAGCATGGAGACCCAGTACTTC,CASSTYFSMETQYF